This TCR beta chain came from a study of radiotherapy plus CTLA-4 blockade in lung cancer. Only in-frame clones appear in the TCRdb table, and some are missing; sequencing was by immunoSEQ multiplex PCR. The sample holds some 73,000 clones; under 85% are singletons and the top ten take approximately 0.73%. The CDR3 sequence is 12 residues long. Germline V gives CDR1 SGHTA, CDR2 FQGTGA. V lost 5 bases to trimming and J lost 8 bases, with 12 bases between them. The gene calls are TRBV7-3 and TRBJ1-2; D is perhaps TRBD1 (6 bases). The input for sequencing was peripheral blood, taken from a patient treated with radiotherapy plus ipilimumab. This clonotype was sampled from a human donor with non-small cell lung cancer who had stable disease on radiotherapy plus ipilimumab. Here the CDR3 reads CASSDSGVGYTF. DNA of the CDR3: TGTGCCAGCAGCGACTCAGGGGTGGGCTACACCTTC.